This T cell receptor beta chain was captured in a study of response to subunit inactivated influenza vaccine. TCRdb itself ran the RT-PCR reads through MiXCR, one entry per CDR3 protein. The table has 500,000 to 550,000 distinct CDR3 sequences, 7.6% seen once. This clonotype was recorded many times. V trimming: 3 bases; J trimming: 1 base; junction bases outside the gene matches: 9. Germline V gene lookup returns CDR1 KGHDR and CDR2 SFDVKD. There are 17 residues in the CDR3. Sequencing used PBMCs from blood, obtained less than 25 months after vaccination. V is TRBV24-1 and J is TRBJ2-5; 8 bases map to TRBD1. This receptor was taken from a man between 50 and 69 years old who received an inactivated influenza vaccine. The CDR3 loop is CATSDPETGATQETQYF. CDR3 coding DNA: TGTGCCACCAGTGATCCCGAGACAGGGGCTACCCAAGAGACCCAGTACTTC.